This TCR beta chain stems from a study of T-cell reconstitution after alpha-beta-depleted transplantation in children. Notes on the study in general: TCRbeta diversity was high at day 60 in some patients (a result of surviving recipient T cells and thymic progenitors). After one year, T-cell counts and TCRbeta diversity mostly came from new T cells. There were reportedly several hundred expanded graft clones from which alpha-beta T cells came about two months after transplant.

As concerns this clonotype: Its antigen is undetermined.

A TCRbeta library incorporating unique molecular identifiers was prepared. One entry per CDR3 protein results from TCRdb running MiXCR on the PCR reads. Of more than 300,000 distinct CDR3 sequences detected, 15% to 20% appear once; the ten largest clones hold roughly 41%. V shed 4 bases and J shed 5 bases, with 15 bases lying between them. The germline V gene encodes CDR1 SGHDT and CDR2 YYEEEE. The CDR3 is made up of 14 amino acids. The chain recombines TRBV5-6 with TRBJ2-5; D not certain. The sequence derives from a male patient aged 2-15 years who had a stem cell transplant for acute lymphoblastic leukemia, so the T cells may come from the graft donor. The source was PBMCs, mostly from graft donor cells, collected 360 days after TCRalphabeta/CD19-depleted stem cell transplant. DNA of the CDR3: TGTGCCAGCAGCCTGAGTCCCCCGCAGGAGACCCAGTACTTC. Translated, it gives CASSLSPPQETQYF.